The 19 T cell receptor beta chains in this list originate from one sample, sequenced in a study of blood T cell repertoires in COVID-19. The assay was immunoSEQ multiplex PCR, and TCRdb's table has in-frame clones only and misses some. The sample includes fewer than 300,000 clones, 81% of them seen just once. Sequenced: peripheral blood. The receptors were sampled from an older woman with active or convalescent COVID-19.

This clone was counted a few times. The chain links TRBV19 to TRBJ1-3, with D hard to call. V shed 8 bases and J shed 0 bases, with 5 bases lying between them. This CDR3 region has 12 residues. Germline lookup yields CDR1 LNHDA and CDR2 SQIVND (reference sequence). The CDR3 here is CASPSSGNTIYF. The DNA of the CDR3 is TGTGCCAGTCCGAGCTCTGGAAACACCATATATTTT.

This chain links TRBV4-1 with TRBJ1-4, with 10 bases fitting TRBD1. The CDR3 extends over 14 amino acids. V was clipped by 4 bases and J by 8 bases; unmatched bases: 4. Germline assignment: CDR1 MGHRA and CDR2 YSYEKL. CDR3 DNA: TGCGCCAGCAGCCGGGACAGGGGTAGGGAAAAACTGTTTTTT. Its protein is CASSRDRGREKLFF.

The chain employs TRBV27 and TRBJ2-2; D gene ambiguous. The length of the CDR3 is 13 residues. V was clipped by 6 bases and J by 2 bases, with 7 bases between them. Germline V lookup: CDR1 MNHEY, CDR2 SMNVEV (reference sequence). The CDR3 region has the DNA TGTGCCAGCAGAGCCCATAACACCGGGGAGCTGTTTTTT. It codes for CASRAHNTGELFF.

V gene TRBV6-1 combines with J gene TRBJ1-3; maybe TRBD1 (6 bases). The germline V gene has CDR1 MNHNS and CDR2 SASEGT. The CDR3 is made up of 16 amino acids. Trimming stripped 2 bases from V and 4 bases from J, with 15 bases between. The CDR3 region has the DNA TGTGCCAGCAGTGAATCGGTTGGGGGCGGCGGAAACACCATATATTTT. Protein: CASSESVGGGGNTIYF.

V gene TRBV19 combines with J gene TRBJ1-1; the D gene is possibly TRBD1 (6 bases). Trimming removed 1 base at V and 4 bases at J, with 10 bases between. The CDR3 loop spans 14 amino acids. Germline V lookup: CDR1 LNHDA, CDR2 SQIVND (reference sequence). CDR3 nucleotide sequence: TGTGCCAGTAGTATAGTCGTCAGGGGCACTGAAGCTTTCTTT. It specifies CASSIVVRGTEAFF.

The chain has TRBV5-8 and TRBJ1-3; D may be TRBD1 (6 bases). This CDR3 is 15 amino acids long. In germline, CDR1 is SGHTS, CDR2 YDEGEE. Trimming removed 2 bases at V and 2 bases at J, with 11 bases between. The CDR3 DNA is TGTGCCAGCAGCTTAGGGGGAGCCGCTGGAAACACCATATATTTT. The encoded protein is CASSLGGAAGNTIYF.

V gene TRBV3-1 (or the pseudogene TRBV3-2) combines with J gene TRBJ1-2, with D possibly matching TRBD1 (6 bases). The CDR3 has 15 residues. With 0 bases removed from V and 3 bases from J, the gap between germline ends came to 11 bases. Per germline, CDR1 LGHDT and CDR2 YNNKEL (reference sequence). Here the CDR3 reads CASSQDARGDYGYTF. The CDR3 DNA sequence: TGTGCCAGCAGCCAAGATGCCAGGGGTGACTATGGCTACACCTTC.

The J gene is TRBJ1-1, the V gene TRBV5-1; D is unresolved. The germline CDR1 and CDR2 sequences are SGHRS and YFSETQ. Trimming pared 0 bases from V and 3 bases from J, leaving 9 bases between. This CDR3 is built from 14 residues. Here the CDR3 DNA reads TGCGCCAGCAGCTTGGCAGTTCCCGACACTGAAGCTTTCTTT. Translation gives CASSLAVPDTEAFF.

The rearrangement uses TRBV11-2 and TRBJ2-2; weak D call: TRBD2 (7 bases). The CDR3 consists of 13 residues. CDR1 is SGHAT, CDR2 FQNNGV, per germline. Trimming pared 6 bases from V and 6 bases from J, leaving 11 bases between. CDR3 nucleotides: TGTGCCAGCAGTCAGGGGAGGGCCGGGGAGCTGTTTTTT. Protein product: CASSQGRAGELFF.

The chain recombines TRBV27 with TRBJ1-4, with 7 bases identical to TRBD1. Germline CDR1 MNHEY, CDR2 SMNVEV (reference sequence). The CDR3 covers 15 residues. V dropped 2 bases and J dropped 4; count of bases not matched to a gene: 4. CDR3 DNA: TGTGCCAGCAGTTTACAGGGACAGAATAATGAAAAACTGTTTTTT. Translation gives CASSLQGQNNEKLFF.

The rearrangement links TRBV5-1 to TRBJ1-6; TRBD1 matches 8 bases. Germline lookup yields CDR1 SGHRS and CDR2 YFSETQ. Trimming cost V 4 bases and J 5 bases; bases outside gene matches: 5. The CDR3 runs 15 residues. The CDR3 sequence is CASSLQGEDNSPLHF. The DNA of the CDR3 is TGCGCCAGCAGCCTACAGGGGGAGGATAATTCACCCCTCCACTTT.

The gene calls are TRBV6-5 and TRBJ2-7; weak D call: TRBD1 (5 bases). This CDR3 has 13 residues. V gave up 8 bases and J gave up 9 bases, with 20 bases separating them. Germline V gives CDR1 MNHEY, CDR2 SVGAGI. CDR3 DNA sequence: TGTGCCAGCGGGATAAACGCAGGGCTCGGGCAGTACTTC. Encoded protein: CASGINAGLGQYF.

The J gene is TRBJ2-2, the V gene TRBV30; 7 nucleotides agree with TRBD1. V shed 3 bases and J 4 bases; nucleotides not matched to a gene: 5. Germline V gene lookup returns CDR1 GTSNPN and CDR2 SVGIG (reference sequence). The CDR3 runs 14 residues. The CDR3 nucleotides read TGTGCCTGGAGGGGGACAGCGCGCACCGGGGAGCTGTTTTTT. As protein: CAWRGTARTGELFF.

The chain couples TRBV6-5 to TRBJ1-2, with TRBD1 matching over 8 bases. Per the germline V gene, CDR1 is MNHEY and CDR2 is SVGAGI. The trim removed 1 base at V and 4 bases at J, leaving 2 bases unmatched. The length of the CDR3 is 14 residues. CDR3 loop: CASSYYGTGYGYTF. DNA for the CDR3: TGTGCCAGCAGTTACTACGGGACAGGCTATGGCTACACCTTC.

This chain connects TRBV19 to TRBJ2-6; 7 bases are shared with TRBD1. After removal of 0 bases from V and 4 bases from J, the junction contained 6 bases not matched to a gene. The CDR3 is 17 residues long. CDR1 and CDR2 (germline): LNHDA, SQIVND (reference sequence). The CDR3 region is CASSIEAGTAGANVLTF. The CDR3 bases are TGTGCCAGTAGTATAGAGGCCGGGACAGCGGGGGCCAACGTCCTGACTTTC.

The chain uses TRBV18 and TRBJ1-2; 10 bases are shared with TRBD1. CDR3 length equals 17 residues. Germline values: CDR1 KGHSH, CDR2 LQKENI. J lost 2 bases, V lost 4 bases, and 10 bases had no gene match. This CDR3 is CASSLTTGGARNYGYTF. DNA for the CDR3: TGTGCCAGCTCACTCACGACAGGGGGCGCTAGGAACTATGGCTACACCTTC.

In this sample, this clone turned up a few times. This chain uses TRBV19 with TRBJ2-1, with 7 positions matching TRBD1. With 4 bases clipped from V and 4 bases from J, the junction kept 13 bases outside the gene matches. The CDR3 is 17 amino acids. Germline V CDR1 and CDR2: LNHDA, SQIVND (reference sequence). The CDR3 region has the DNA TGTGCCAGTAGTAGGATATCCTTAACGGGACAGTACAATGAGCAGTTCTTC. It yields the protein CASSRISLTGQYNEQFF.

The DNA of the CDR3 is TGTGCCAGCACTCAGGACTACACCGGGGAGCTGTTTTTT. The encoded protein is CASTQDYTGELFF. The chain is built from TRBV12-3 or TRBV12-4 and TRBJ2-2, with a tentative D call TRBD2 (5 bases). Trimming stripped 7 bases from V and 3 bases from J, with 9 bases between. The CDR3 length is 13 residues.

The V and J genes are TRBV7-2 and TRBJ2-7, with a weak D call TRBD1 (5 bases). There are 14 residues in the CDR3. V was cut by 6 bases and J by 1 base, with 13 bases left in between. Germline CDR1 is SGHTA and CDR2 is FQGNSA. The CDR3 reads CASRRRGGSYEQYF. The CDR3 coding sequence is TGTGCCAGCAGGAGAAGGGGCGGATCCTACGAGCAGTACTTC.